This section outlines one T cell receptor (beta chain) sequence together with its context. The data were taken from a study of graft-versus-host responses after intestinal transplantation. Profiled with immunoSEQ multiplex PCR; TCRdb holds only in-frame clones, not every one. Among 60,000 or so clones listed, around 90% were seen once. Trimming removed 7 bases at V and 0 bases at J, with 12 bases between. Germline CDR1 reads MDHEN; CDR2 reads SYDVKM. The CDR3 runs 14 residues. The rearrangement links TRBV28 to TRBJ1-1, with D unresolved. Sequencing was performed on PBMCs, taken 118 to 130 days after intestinal transplantation. This TCR was recovered from a human patient who received an intestinal transplant, so some T cells may come from the graft donor. The CDR3 sequence is CASIAMAVNTEAFF. CDR3 nucleotides: TGTGCCAGCATTGCGATGGCCGTGAACACTGAAGCTTTCTTT.